A selection of T cell receptor beta chains follows, all from one sample in a study of blood T cell repertoires in COVID-19. The method was immunoSEQ multiplex PCR; TCRdb's version includes in-frame clones alone and lacks a portion of them. Found here are tens of thousands of clones, roughly 80% of them singletons; the top ten hold roughly 16%. Sequenced material: peripheral blood. Receptors were obtained from a woman aged 60 to 75 with acute or convalescent COVID-19. The CDR3 runs from the conserved cysteine through the conserved F or W. A D gene is named only where the DNA matches it firmly. Clone sizes are given selectively: once, few, many, or a class where the clone is expanded.

J,V,size,D,DNA,CDR3
TRBJ1-1,TRBV2,few,TRBD1,TGTGCCAGCGGGGACAGGGGGCGAGGCACTGAAGCTTTCTTT,CASGDRGRGTEAFF
TRBJ2-1,TRBV6-4,NA,NA,TGTGCCAGCAGTGAGACAGCCCAGCACAATGAGCAGTTCTTC,CASSETAQHNEQFF
TRBJ2-7,TRBV7-2,NA,NA,TGTGCCAGCAGCTGGGGTTCACAGGGAGGGCCTACCTACGAGCAGTACTTC,CASSWGSQGGPTYEQYF
TRBJ2-1,TRBV15,once,TRBD2,TGTGCCACCAGCAGAGATACCAACACCCTAAGCGGGAGTTACAATGAGCAGTTCTTC,CATSRDTNTLSGSYNEQFF
TRBJ1-4,TRBV7-8,few,NA,TGTGCCAGCAGAGCCGGGACACGGTTTAATGAAAAACTGTTTTTT,CASRAGTRFNEKLFF
TRBJ2-2,TRBV27,NA,TRBD1,TGTGCCAGCAGTAAAAGGACAGGGCCGTACGCCGGGGAGCTGTTTTTT,CASSKRTGPYAGELFF
TRBJ2-3,TRBV5-6,NA,NA,TGTGCCAGCACCAACGCGCGAGGGGATACGCAGTATTTT,CASTNARGDTQYF
TRBJ1-6,TRBV5-1,NA,NA,TGCGCCAGCGCCCGGGCAGGGGACAATTCACCCCTCCACTTT,CASARAGDNSPLHF
TRBJ2-1,TRBV24-1,NA,NA,TGTGCCGCTGCGCAGGGCAATGAGCAGTTCTTC,CAAAQGNEQFF
TRBJ2-3,TRBV12-3/TRBV12-4,NA,NA,TGTGCCAGCGCCCGGGAGGATACGCAGTATTTT,CASAREDTQYF
TRBJ1-2,TRBV6-5,NA,NA,TGTGCCAGCAGCGCCGAGTTCTATGGCTACACCTTC,CASSAEFYGYTF
TRBJ2-4,TRBV2,NA,TRBD1,TGTGCCAGCAGCCTACAGGGGGCGCTTAAAAACATTCAGTACTTC,CASSLQGALKNIQYF
TRBJ1-4,TRBV11-2,NA,NA,TGTGCCAGCAGTCTAATGACGGGACTTGGTGGGGAAAAACTGTTTTTT,CASSLMTGLGGEKLFF
TRBJ2-5,TRBV24-1,NA,TRBD1,TGTGCCACCAGTGATTGGGACAGGGAGGAGGGAAAGACCCAGTACTTC,CATSDWDREEGKTQYF
TRBJ1-4,TRBV6-5,few,NA,TGTGCCAGCAGTTACCGGAGACAGGTCAATGAAAAACTGTTTTTT,CASSYRRQVNEKLFF
TRBJ2-4,TRBV12-5,NA,NA,TGTGCTAGTGGTTCGCCACAGGGCGACAAAAACATTCAGTACTTC,CASGSPQGDKNIQYF
TRBJ2-5,TRBV4-2,NA,NA,TGTGCCAGCAGCCAAGACCCTAGGGGAGAGACCCAGTACTTC,CASSQDPRGETQYF
TRBJ1-1,TRBV9,NA,TRBD1,TGTGCCAGCAGCGCCGGGACAGGGGTTGGTAGCACTGAAGCTTTCTTT,CASSAGTGVGSTEAFF
TRBJ2-5,TRBV5-1,NA,NA,TGCGCCAGCAGCTCGGACAATTCTCCTCAACGGTACTTC,CASSSDNSPQRYF
TRBJ1-2,TRBV5-3,NA,NA,TGTGCCAGAAAGGAGGGCGGGGGCTACACCTTC,CARKEGGGYTF
TRBJ2-3,TRBV2,NA,NA,TGTGCCAGCGGCCATACCACAGATACGCAGTATTTT,CASGHTTDTQYF
TRBJ2-2,TRBV4-2,few,TRBD1,TGTGCCAGCAGCCAAGCAGGGGGCATCGCCGGGGAGCTGTTTTTT,CASSQAGGIAGELFF
TRBJ2-5,TRBV7-9,few,TRBD2,TGTGCCAGCCGGAATAGCGGGGGGCCCCGCCAAGAGACCCAGTACTTC,CASRNSGGPRQETQYF
TRBJ2-7,TRBV2,few,NA,TGTGCCAGCAGTGTGATAGGGGGTGACGAGCAGTACTTC,CASSVIGGDEQYF
TRBJ1-2,TRBV5-1,once,NA,TGCGCCAGCAGTCAGAATAACTATGGCTACACCTTC,CASSQNNYGYTF
TRBJ2-1,TRBV3-1/TRBV3-2,NA,NA,TGTGCCAGCAGCCAAGATGGCGGGTGGGGTCCCTACAATGAGCAGTTCTTC,CASSQDGGWGPYNEQFF
TRBJ1-2,TRBV5-4,medium-sized,TRBD1,TGTGCCAGCAGCGGGGGACAGGGGAACACCGTCTATGGCTACACCTTC,CASSGGQGNTVYGYTF
TRBJ2-3,TRBV14,NA,TRBD1,TGTGCCAGCAGCCGAACAGGGGGGAGCACAGATACGCAGTATTTT,CASSRTGGSTDTQYF
TRBJ1-2,TRBV9,NA,TRBD1,TGTGCCAGCAGCGATTCGACAGGGGGCTACACCTTC,CASSDSTGGYTF